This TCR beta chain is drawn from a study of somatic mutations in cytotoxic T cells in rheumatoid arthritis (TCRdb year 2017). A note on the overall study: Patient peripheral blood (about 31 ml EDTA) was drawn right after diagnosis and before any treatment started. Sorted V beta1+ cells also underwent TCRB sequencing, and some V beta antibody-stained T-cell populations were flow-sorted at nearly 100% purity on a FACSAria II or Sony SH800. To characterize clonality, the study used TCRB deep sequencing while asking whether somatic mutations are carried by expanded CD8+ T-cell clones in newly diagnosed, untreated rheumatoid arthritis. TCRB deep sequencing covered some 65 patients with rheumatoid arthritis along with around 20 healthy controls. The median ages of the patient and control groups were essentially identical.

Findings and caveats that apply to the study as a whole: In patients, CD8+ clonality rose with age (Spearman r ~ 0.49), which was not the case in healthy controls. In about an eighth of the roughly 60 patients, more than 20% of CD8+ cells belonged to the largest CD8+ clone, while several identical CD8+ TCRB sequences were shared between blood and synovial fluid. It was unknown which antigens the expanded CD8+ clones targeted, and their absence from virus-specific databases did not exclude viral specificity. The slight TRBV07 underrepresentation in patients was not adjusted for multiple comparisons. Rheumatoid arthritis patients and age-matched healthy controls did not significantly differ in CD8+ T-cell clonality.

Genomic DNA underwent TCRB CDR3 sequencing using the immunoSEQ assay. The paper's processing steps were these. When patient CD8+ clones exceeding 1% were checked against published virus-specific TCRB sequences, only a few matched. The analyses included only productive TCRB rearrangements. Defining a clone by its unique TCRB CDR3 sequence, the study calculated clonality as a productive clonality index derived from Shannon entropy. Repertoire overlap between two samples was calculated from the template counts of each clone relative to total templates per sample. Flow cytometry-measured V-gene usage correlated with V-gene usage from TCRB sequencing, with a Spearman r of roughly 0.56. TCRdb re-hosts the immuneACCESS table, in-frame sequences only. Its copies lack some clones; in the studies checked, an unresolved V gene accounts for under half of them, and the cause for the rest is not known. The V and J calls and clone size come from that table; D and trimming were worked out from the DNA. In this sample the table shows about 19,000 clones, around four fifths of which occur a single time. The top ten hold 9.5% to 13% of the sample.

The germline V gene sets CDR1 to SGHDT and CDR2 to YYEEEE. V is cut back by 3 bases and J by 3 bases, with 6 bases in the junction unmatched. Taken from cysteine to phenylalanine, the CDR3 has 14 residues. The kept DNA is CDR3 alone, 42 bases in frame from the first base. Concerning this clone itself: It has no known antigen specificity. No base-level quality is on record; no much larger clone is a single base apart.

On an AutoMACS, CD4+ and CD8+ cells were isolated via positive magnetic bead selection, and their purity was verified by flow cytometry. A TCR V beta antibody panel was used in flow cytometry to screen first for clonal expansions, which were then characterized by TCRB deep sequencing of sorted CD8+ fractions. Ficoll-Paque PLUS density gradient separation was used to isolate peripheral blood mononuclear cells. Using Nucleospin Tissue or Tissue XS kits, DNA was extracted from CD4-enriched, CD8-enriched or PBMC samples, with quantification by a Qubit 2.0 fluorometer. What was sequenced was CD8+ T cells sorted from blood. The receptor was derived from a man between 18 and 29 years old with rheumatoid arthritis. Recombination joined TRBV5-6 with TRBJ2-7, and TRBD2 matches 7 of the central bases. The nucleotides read TGTGCCAGCAGCTGGGGGGGACGACACTACGAGCAGTACTTC. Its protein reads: CASSWGGRHYEQYF. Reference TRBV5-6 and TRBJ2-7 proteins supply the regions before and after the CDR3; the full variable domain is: DAGVTQSPTHLIKTRGQQVTLRCSPKSGHDTVSWYQQALGQGPQFIFQYYEEEERQRGNFPDRFSGHQFPNYSSELNVNALLLGDSALYLCASSWGGRHYEQYFGPGTRLTVT.